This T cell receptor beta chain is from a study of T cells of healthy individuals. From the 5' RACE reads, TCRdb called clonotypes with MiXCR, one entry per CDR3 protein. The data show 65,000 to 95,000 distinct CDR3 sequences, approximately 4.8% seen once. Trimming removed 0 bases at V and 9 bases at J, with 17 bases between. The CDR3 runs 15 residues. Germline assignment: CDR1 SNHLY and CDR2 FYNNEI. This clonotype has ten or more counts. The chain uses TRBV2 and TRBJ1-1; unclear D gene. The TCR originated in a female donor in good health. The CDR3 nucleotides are TGTGCCAGCAGTGAAGCTTGGGTCGTGGGCTCCAAAGCTTTCTTT. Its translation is CASSEAWVVGSKAFF.